These 15 T cell receptor beta chains were sequenced from one sample in a study of blood T cells in healthy people across ages. A second PCR of roughly 7 to 11 cycles used a sample-barcoded 5' primer and a J-beta primer mix. TCRdb reprocessed the 5' RACE reads with MiXCR, giving one entry per CDR3 protein. The sample contains about 1.6 million distinct CDR3 sequences, roughly 32% of which appear only once. Input material: blood. The receptor set was obtained from a woman aged 30 to 39 in good health.

This clonotype was found many times. The chain recombines TRBV11-2 with TRBJ2-5, with 12 bases that match TRBD2. Germline V lookup: CDR1 SGHAT, CDR2 FQNNGV. The CDR3 covers 14 residues. V shed 4 bases and J 5 bases; nucleotides not matched to a gene: 2. The CDR3 nucleotides read TGTGCCAGCAGCTCTAGCGGGGGGGCGGAGACCCAGTACTTC. Translating it yields CASSSSGGAETQYF.

This clonotype showed up just a few times. V gene TRBV18 combines with J gene TRBJ2-5; possible D gene TRBD2, 6 bases. The CDR3 has 15 amino acids. Germline V gives CDR1 KGHSH, CDR2 LQKENI. The V and J ends lost 3 bases and 1 base respectively, with 12 bases between them. CDR3 coding DNA: TGTGCCAGCTCACCGTCCCGGGAGATCCAAGAGACCCAGTACTTC. Encoded protein: CASSPSREIQETQYF. The full variable domain, rest sourced from reference TRBV18 and TRBJ2-5, is NAGVMQNPRHLVRRRGQEARLRCSPMKGHSHVYWYRQLPEEGLKFMVYLQKENIIDESGMPKERFSAEFPKEGPSILRIQQVVRGDSAAYFCASSPSREIQETQYFGPGTRLLVL.

The chain has TRBV10-3 and TRBJ1-2; D call uncertain. The V end was cut by 2 bases, the J end by 0 bases, with 1 base between. Germline V CDR1 and CDR2: ENHRY, SYGVKD. This CDR3 spans 12 amino acids. CDR3 protein: CAISEANYGYTF. CDR3 nucleotide sequence: TGTGCCATCAGTGAGGCTAACTATGGCTACACCTTC.

This clonotype was observed a few times. The CDR3 spells CASSRGAGIDYEQYF. CDR3 coding DNA: TGTGCCAGCAGCCGGGGAGCGGGGATAGACTACGAGCAGTACTTC. The rearrangement uses TRBV3-1 and TRBJ2-7; 7 positions agree with TRBD2. Germline V gene data show CDR1 as LGHDT and CDR2 as YNNKEL (reference sequence). The ends lost 4 bases at V and 3 bases at J; junction bases unmatched: 9. This CDR3 is 15 amino acids long.

This clonotype was detected only a few times. V gene TRBV18 combines with J gene TRBJ2-1; D gene unclear. This CDR3 region has 15 residues. Trimming took off 3 bases at V and 6 bases at J, with 15 bases between the two ends. Germline values: CDR1 KGHSH, CDR2 LQKENI. The CDR3 sequence is CASSPGTQTGNEQFF. The CDR3 DNA reads as TGTGCCAGCTCACCGGGAACACAGACGGGCAATGAGCAGTTCTTC. Drawing the rest from reference TRBV18 and TRBJ2-1, the complete variable domain is NAGVMQNPRHLVRRRGQEARLRCSPMKGHSHVYWYRQLPEEGLKFMVYLQKENIIDESGMPKERFSAEFPKEGPSILRIQQVVRGDSAAYFCASSPGTQTGNEQFFGPGTRLTVL.

The CDR3 spells CASSEGRPDTQYF. Written as DNA, the CDR3 is TGTGCCAGCAGTGAAGGTCGGCCAGATACGCAGTATTTT. The chain employs TRBV2 and TRBJ2-3; D gene unclear. The CDR3 runs 13 residues. V dropped 1 base and J dropped 4 bases, with 6 bases sitting between them. Germline V gene data show CDR1 as SNHLY and CDR2 as FYNNEI.

This chain joins TRBV19 and TRBJ2-7, with 11 bases identical to TRBD2. The CDR3 extends over 15 amino acids. Germline V gene sequence: CDR1 LNHDA, CDR2 SQIVND (reference sequence). The ends lost 7 bases at V and 7 bases at J; junction bases unmatched: 12. CDR3 sequence: CASKRGLAGGEEQYF. CDR3 sequence (DNA): TGTGCCAGTAAGAGGGGGCTAGCGGGAGGAGAAGAGCAGTACTTC.

V and J are TRBV10-3 and TRBJ2-1; perhaps D is TRBD1 or TRBD2 (6 bases each). The ends were cut back, 2 bases at V and 8 bases at J, with 19 bases in the middle. Germline V CDR1 and CDR2: ENHRY, SYGVKD. The CDR3 contains 16 residues. The CDR3 here is CAISEPGSRGPDEQFF. In nucleotides, the CDR3 is TGTGCCATCAGTGAGCCCGGCTCCCGGGGGCCCGATGAGCAGTTCTTC.

The chain uses TRBV7-9 and TRBJ2-7, with 7 bases aligning to TRBD1. Germline V gives CDR1 SEHNR, CDR2 FQNEAQ (reference sequence). Losses at the gene ends were 2 bases for V and 3 bases for J; bases not matched to a gene: 13. The CDR3 has 17 residues. The CDR3 DNA reads TGTGCCAGCAGCTTATTTAGGGGGCGGACAGTGGGCTACGAGCAGTACTTC. This gives the protein CASSLFRGRTVGYEQYF.

This clonotype was picked up a small number of times. The chain links TRBV3-1 to TRBJ1-3, with D unresolved. This CDR3 spans 18 amino acids. Germline CDR1 is LGHDT and CDR2 is YNNKEL (reference sequence). The ends were cut back, 3 bases at V and 0 bases at J, with 18 bases in the middle. This chain's CDR3 is CASSHSALSVSSGNTIYF. The DNA of the CDR3 is TGTGCCAGCAGCCATTCCGCACTATCGGTCAGCTCTGGAAACACCATATATTTT.

This clonotype was counted only a few times. The chain recombines TRBV27 with TRBJ2-7, with 11 positions matching TRBD2. The CDR3 length is 15 residues. Germline loops: CDR1 MNHEY, CDR2 SMNVEV (reference sequence). Losses at the gene ends were 4 bases for V and 4 bases for J; bases not matched to a gene: 6. The chain's CDR3 is CASSSWASGRYEQYF. The CDR3 bases are TGTGCCAGCAGTTCTTGGGCTAGCGGGAGGTACGAGCAGTACTTC.

The rearrangement joins TRBV28 to TRBJ1-1; D is unclear. Germline CDR1 and CDR2: MDHEN and SYDVKM. This CDR3 region has 15 residues. Trimming left V 7 bases short and J 1 base short, with 16 bases between. The CDR3 sequence is CASKFTAIRNTEAFF. The CDR3 coding sequence is TGTGCCAGCAAGTTCACGGCGATTCGGAACACTGAAGCTTTCTTT.

This clonotype was observed a few times. The chain combines TRBV27 with TRBJ2-1, with D perhaps matching TRBD1 (7 bases). V shed 6 bases and J shed 7 bases, with 19 bases lying between them. This CDR3 region has 15 residues. Germline V gene sequence: CDR1 MNHEY, CDR2 SMNVEV (reference sequence). CDR3 sequence reads: CASSWGQGGLNEQFF. CDR3 nucleotide sequence: TGTGCCAGCAGCTGGGGGCAGGGGGGCCTAAATGAGCAGTTCTTC.

Turning to this clonotype: A much more abundant neighbour one base away suggests this may be a read error. The chain has TRBV29-1 and TRBJ2-7; TRBD2 matches at 10 bases. Germline V CDR1 and CDR2: SQVTM, ANQGSEA. The CDR3 length is 16 residues. Trimming cost V 2 bases and J 12 bases; bases outside gene matches: 19. The CDR3: CSVEHEGLAPQETLYF. CDR3 in DNA: TGCAGCGTTGAACACGAGGGACTAGCGCCGCAAGAGACCCTGTACTTC.

This clonotype was observed a few times. The gene calls are TRBV20-1 and TRBJ1-2, with 8 bases matching TRBD1. Germline values: CDR1 DFQATT, CDR2 SNEGSKA (reference sequence). The CDR3 length is 16 residues. The V gene end was trimmed by 0 bases and the J gene end by 4 bases; junction bases not matched to a gene: 10. CDR3 nucleotide sequence: TGCAGTGCTAGAGATAAGAGACAGGGGATATTCTATGGCTACACCTTC. Its translation: CSARDKRQGIFYGYTF.